One sample yielded the 17 T cell receptor beta chains listed below, sequenced in a study of cytomegalovirus exposure and HLA in healthy donors. 13 Jbeta primers and 60 Vbeta primers were used for the PCR. The assay was immunoSEQ multiplex PCR, and TCRdb's table has in-frame clones only and misses some. This table has roughly 120,000 clones, roughly 82% appearing once. The source material was PBMCs. Source of these receptors: a male donor in good health and CMV-seropositive.

The J gene is TRBJ2-1, the V gene TRBV28; 7 bases fit TRBD2. CDR3 length: 20 amino acids. The V and J ends lost 4 bases and 0 bases, in that order; junction bases with no gene match: 18. CDR1 MDHEN and CDR2 SYDVKM come from the germline V gene. This CDR3 is CASSYPPRVAGHSSYNEQFF. The DNA of the CDR3 is TGTGCCAGCAGTTATCCACCCAGGGTAGCGGGCCACAGCTCCTACAATGAGCAGTTCTTC.

This clone was counted once. At one end, the junction sequence differs from germline, possibly due to a read error. V and J are TRBV27 and TRBJ2-3; TRBD1 agrees at 9 bases. Looked up from germline, CDR1 is MNHEY and CDR2 is SMNVEV (reference sequence). The CDR3 loop spans 14 amino acids. CDR3 region: CVSSLGTGLDTQYF. DNA for the CDR3: TGTGTCAGCAGTTTAGGGACAGGGTTAGATACGCAGTATTTT.

This clone was counted between two and nine times. The chain uses TRBV6-5 and TRBJ2-7; 12 bases map to TRBD1. CDR3 length: 13 residues. Losses at the gene ends were 8 bases for V and 6 bases for J; bases not matched to a gene: 5. CDR1 is MNHEY and CDR2 is SVGAGI in the germline V gene. CDR3 region: CASSRDRGLEQYF. CDR3 DNA: TGTGCCAGCTCTCGGGACAGGGGGCTCGAGCAGTACTTC.

With regard to this clone: Other DNA sequences in this sample translate to the same CDR3. The CDR3 coding sequence is TGTGCCAGCAGCTTGCGGACGGGGGAGACCCAGTACTTC. It is translated as CASSLRTGETQYF. The chain recombines TRBV5-6 with TRBJ2-5; perhaps TRBD2 as D (5 bases). CDR1 is SGHDT, CDR2 YYEEEE, per germline. The CDR3 has 13 residues. V dropped 1 base and J dropped 5 bases, with 9 bases sitting between them.

This chain uses TRBV2 with TRBJ1-6, with 8 bases lining up with TRBD1. Losses at the gene ends were 7 bases for V and 10 bases for J; bases not matched to a gene: 12. The CDR3 loop spans 15 amino acids. Germline V gene data show CDR1 as SNHLY and CDR2 as FYNNEI. The CDR3: CASNEAGQGNSPLHF. In DNA form, the CDR3 reads TGTGCCAGCAACGAGGCAGGACAGGGCAACTCACCCCTCCACTTT.

This chain joins TRBV27 and TRBJ2-1, with 8 bases matching TRBD2. Losses at the gene ends were 3 bases for V and 4 bases for J; bases not matched to a gene: 8. This CDR3 is built from 16 residues. Germline V gene sequence: CDR1 MNHEY, CDR2 SMNVEV (reference sequence). Here the CDR3 reads CASSLDSLAGYNEQFF. CDR3 nucleotide sequence: TGTGCCAGCAGTTTGGATTCGCTAGCGGGTTACAATGAGCAGTTCTTC.

As to this clone: Relative to the germline gene, one junction end is altered; a read error may explain this. The chain employs TRBV7-7 and TRBJ1-4; 8 bases agree with TRBD1. Germline V gene data show CDR1 as SSHAT and CDR2 as FNYEAQ (reference sequence). The CDR3 sequence is 15 residues long. The DNA for the CDR3 is TGTGCTAGCAGTCCTACGGGACAGGCTAATGAAAAACTGTTTTTT. Translated, it gives CASSPTGQANEKLFF.

V gene TRBV14 combines with J gene TRBJ1-1; no firm D call. V gave up 1 base and J gave up 5 bases, with 8 bases separating them. The CDR3 runs to 13 residues. Germline values: CDR1 SGHDN, CDR2 FVKESK. The CDR3 sequence: CASSQVSGTEAFF. CDR3 coding DNA: TGTGCCAGCAGCCAAGTTTCCGGGACTGAAGCTTTCTTT.

This clone turned up a few times. This chain links TRBV7-2 with TRBJ2-7; 7 bases align to TRBD2. CDR1 and CDR2 (germline): SGHTA, FQGNSA. The ends lost 1 base at V and 4 bases at J; junction bases unmatched: 10. The CDR3 totals 16 residues. The CDR3 here is CASSLDRTSIVYEQYF. DNA for the CDR3: TGTGCCAGCAGCTTAGACAGGACTAGTATCGTGTACGAGCAGTACTTC.

This chain uses TRBV13 with TRBJ2-5; 7 bases match TRBD2. The DNA end is more similar to TRBJ2-7, so the J call may be wrong. Germline V lookup: CDR1 PRHDT, CDR2 FYEKMQ (reference sequence). This CDR3 has 15 amino acids. For the CDR3, the DNA is TGTGCCAGCAGTGGTTTTTTGAGCGGGACTAACGAGCAGTACTTC. This gives the protein CASSGFLSGTNEQYF.

The chain uses TRBV27 and TRBJ1-2; TRBD1 matches 7 bases. The V segment lost 0 bases and the J segment 1 base; nucleotides outside the gene matches: 5. Germline-derived CDR1 and CDR2 are MNHEY and SMNVEV (reference sequence). The CDR3 is 16 residues long. CDR3 in DNA: TGTGCCAGCAGTTTATCCCTGACAGGGCGTAACTATGGCTACACCTTC. This translates into CASSLSLTGRNYGYTF.

CDR3 bases: TGTGCCAGCAGTATGTGGCAGGGCGGGGGCGAGCAGTACTTC. This translates into CASSMWQGGGEQYF. This sequence joins TRBV7-2 and TRBJ2-7; TRBD2 aligns across 7 bases. V lost 6 bases to trimming and J lost 6 bases; unmatched junction nucleotides: 11. Germline V gives CDR1 SGHTA, CDR2 FQGNSA. This CDR3 comprises 14 residues.

The genes are TRBV7-3 and TRBJ2-2; D possibly corresponds to TRBD2 (6 bases). CDR3 length equals 17 residues. Trimming removed 0 bases at V and 4 bases at J, with 15 bases between. The germline V gene has CDR1 SGHTA and CDR2 FQGTGA. The CDR3 sequence: CASSLTGGRALTGELFF. The CDR3 region has the DNA TGTGCCAGCAGCTTAACGGGGGGAAGGGCCCTCACCGGGGAGCTGTTTTTT. Full variable domain (missing parts from reference TRBV7-3 and TRBJ2-2): GAGVSQTPSNKVTEKGKYVELRCDPISGHTALYWYRQSLGQGPEFLIYFQGTGAADDSGLPNDRFFAVRPEGSVSTLKIQRTERGDSAVYLCASSLTGGRALTGELFFGEGSRLTVL.

This clone was counted a few times. This rearrangement joins TRBV28 to TRBJ2-7; 9 bases agree with TRBD2. The CDR3 loop spans 16 amino acids. Germline V gene lookup returns CDR1 MDHEN and CDR2 SYDVKM. The junction had 14 bases not matched to a gene; V was cut back by 6 bases and J by 5 bases. The CDR3 region has the DNA TGTGCCAGCAGCCTAGGGGGGAGCGGGAGGTTCCACGAGCAGTACTTC. It yields the protein CASSLGGSGRFHEQYF.

The chain joins TRBV30 to TRBJ2-3; TRBD1 matches 9 bases. J lost 8 bases, V lost 2 bases, and 5 bases had no gene match. Germline CDR1 is GTSNPN and CDR2 is SVGIG (reference sequence). This CDR3 contains 13 residues. This CDR3 is CAWSTGGDVTQYF. DNA for the CDR3: TGTGCCTGGAGTACAGGGGGCGACGTTACGCAGTATTTT. The whole variable domain, remainder taken from reference TRBV30 and TRBJ2-3, is SQTIHQWPATLVQPVGSPLSLECTVEGTSNPNLYWYRQAAGRGLQLLFYSVGIGQISSEVPQNLSASRPQDRQFILSSKKLLLSDSGFYLCAWSTGGDVTQYFGPGTRLTVL.

The CDR3: CASSKGLAGSTDTQYF. The CDR3 nucleotides are TGTGCCAGTAGTAAGGGACTAGCGGGAAGCACAGATACGCAGTATTTT. The chain couples TRBV19 to TRBJ2-3; 13 bases are a match to TRBD2. CDR1 is LNHDA, CDR2 SQIVND, per germline (reference sequence). This CDR3 comprises 16 residues. Trimming removed 4 bases from V and 0 bases from J; junction bases left unmatched: 1.

The CDR3 region is CASSLDGTSGSDEQFF. CDR3 bases: TGCGCCAGCAGCTTGGATGGGACTAGCGGGAGTGATGAGCAGTTCTTC. The rearrangement uses TRBV5-1 and TRBJ2-1; 14 bases line up with TRBD2. J was trimmed by 8 bases and V by 0 bases; bases with no gene match: 4. The CDR3 consists of 16 residues. From germline, CDR1 is SGHRS and CDR2 YFSETQ.